A single sample gave rise to the 28 T cell receptor beta chains below, sequenced in a study of T cells in women clearing cervical HPV infection. Generated by immunoSEQ multiplex PCR, the TCRdb table keeps only in-frame clones and is missing some. The sample totals about 24,000 clones. Sample: blood buffy coat. The receptors stem from a woman between 18 and 69 years old with a cervical HPV16 infection that either progressed to CIN3+ or cleared (not recorded which).

Worth noting for this clone: The read is 3 residues too short to cover the CDR3 end, so that end is filled in from the germline J gene. V gene TRBV2 combines with J gene TRBJ2-1; 15 bases fit TRBD2. This CDR3 has 19 residues. The J segment lost 5 bases and the V segment lost 11 bases, leaving 19 bases of the junction unmatched. Germline CDR1 and CDR2: SNHLY and FYNNEI. CDR3 DNA, as far as it was read: TGTGCCCCCCTCCTACTAAGGACTAGCGGGAGGGCCGCGGACAATGAG. Translation gives CAPLLLRTSGRAADNE. The full CDR3 protein is CAPLLLRTSGRAADNEQFF.

Turning to this clone: The DNA ends 3 residues before the CDR3 does, and the rest of the CDR3 is filled in from the germline J gene. The chain joins TRBV18 to TRBJ1-2; D perhaps matches TRBD1 (5 bases). This CDR3 is 15 amino acids long. The germline gives CDR1 KGHSH, CDR2 LQKENI. Trimming took 3 bases from V and 3 from J, leaving 14 bases between them. The sequenced part of the CDR3 DNA is TGTGCCAGCTCACCCCAGGGTGATAGGGACTATGGC. It encodes CASSPQGDRDYG. The whole CDR3 sequence is CASSPQGDRDYGYTF.

Remarks on this clone: The read ends 3 residues early relative to the CDR3; the germline J gene fills the gap. Other DNA sequences of this sample code for an identical CDR3. V and J are TRBV18 and TRBJ2-7, with TRBD1 matching 9 bases. Trimming took 3 bases from V and 2 from J; bases not matched to a gene: 2. CDR1 is KGHSH and CDR2 is LQKENI in the germline V gene. The CDR3 runs 14 residues. CDR3 region: CASSPGQGPYEQYF. CDR3 bases read: TGTGCCAGCTCACCGGGACAGGGACCCTACGAG.

A remark on this clone: The read finishes 3 residues shy of the CDR3 end, and the germline J gene is used to complete it. The chain has TRBV7-3 and TRBJ1-6; TRBD1 agrees at 9 bases. The CDR3 is made up of 15 amino acids. CDR1 and CDR2 from the germline V gene are SGHTA and FQGTGA. V was pared by 2 bases and J by 10 bases, with 6 bases of the junction left unmatched. Incomplete CDR3 DNA: TGTGCCAGCAGCTTATTCGGGACAGGGATGTCACCC. This sequence encodes CASSLFGTGMSP. The full CDR3 protein reads CASSLFGTGMSPLHF.

Points on this clone: The sequenced fragment ends 3 residues before the CDR3 boundary, so the rest is inferred from the germline J gene. This rearrangement joins TRBV19 to TRBJ1-2, with 7 bases lining up with TRBD1. Germline V gene lookup returns CDR1 LNHDA and CDR2 SQIVND (reference sequence). This CDR3 has 15 amino acids. The junction had 11 bases not matched to a gene; V was cut back by 3 bases and J by 7 bases. The sequenced CDR3 bases are TGTGCCAGTAGTATCGGACAGGCCTCTCTGATTGGC. Protein product: CASSIGQASLIG. From start to end, the CDR3 is CASSIGQASLIGYTF.

The CDR3 protein is CASSPIRSGSQETQYF. The sequenced CDR3 bases are TGCGCCAGCAGCCCTATACGGAGCGGGAGCCAAGAGACC. J is TRBJ2-5 and V is TRBV5-1; 8 bases map to TRBD2. The read ends 3 residues early relative to the CDR3; the germline J gene fills the gap. Germline V gene sequence: CDR1 SGHRS, CDR2 YFSETQ. Trimming took 4 bases from V and 1 from J; bases not matched to a gene: 9. The CDR3 loop spans 16 amino acids.

Turning to this clone: Read coverage stops 3 residues before the CDR3 terminus; the germline J gene supplies the remainder. This chain uses TRBV5-5 with TRBJ1-1; D unclear. V shed 0 bases and J shed 4 bases, with 13 bases lying between them. The CDR3 covers 15 residues. Germline V CDR1 and CDR2: SGHKS, YYEKEE (reference sequence). The covered CDR3 bases are TGTGCCAGCAGCTTGGGCATGGCGGGGTCCACTGAA. Translation gives CASSLGMAGSTE. The whole CDR3 sequence reads CASSLGMAGSTEAFF.

A word on this clone: The observed sequence ends 3 residues before the CDR3 terminus, with the missing tail filled in from the germline J gene. V and J are TRBV11-2 and TRBJ2-1, with D unresolved. The CDR3 contains 11 residues. Germline V lookup: CDR1 SGHAT, CDR2 FQNNGV. V gave up 3 bases and J gave up 7 bases, with 4 bases separating them. Incomplete CDR3 DNA: TGTGCCAGCAGCTTCGGGAATGAG. It encodes CASSFGNE. In full, the CDR3 is CASSFGNEQFF.

As to this clone: The read halts 3 residues ahead of the CDR3 end, with the missing end drawn from the germline J gene. The chain recombines TRBV30 with TRBJ2-3; no clear D gene. V lost 2 bases to trimming and J lost 5 bases, with 8 bases between them. This CDR3 region has 12 residues. Germline loops: CDR1 GTSNPN, CDR2 SVGIG (reference sequence). CDR3 protein: CAWSKGIDTQYF. The CDR3 DNA, read in part, is TGTGCCTGGAGTAAGGGCATAGATACG.

About this clone: The CDR3 is cut off 3 residues early in the read; its end comes from the germline J gene. The V and J genes are TRBV7-7 and TRBJ2-3, with 12 bases fitting TRBD2. Germline CDR1 and CDR2: SSHAT and FNYEAQ (reference sequence). This CDR3 region has 16 residues. The part of the CDR3 DNA that was read is TGTGCCAGCAGCCCAGGACTAGCGGGGTCCCAAGAGACG. Amino acids: CASSPGLAGSQET. The complete CDR3 reads CASSPGLAGSQETQYF.

Turning to this clone: The CDR3 goes on 3 residues after the read ends, and that part is filled in from the germline J gene. The chain carries TRBV18 and TRBJ2-7, with D tentatively TRBD2 (6 bases). Trimming cost V 3 bases and J 2 bases, with 14 bases left between them. CDR3 length: 15 amino acids. From germline, CDR1 is KGHSH and CDR2 LQKENI. This CDR3 is CASSPRGGAPYEQYF. Incomplete CDR3 DNA: TGTGCCAGCTCACCCCGCGGCGGGGCCCCCTACGAG.

Worth noting for this clone: The read ends 3 residues before the CDR3 terminus; that terminus is restored from the germline J gene. The V and J genes are TRBV18 and TRBJ2-2, with TRBD1 as a possible D gene (5 bases). Germline values: CDR1 KGHSH, CDR2 LQKENI. Trimming shortened V by 0 bases and J by 0 bases, and 11 bases separated the two germline ends. The CDR3 covers 17 residues. CDR3 bases read: TGTGCCAGCTCACCACCGATTGGACAAACGAACACCGGGGAG. Its translation is CASSPPIGQTNTGE. The whole CDR3 sequence reads CASSPPIGQTNTGELFF.

As concerns this clone: From the germline J gene comes the end of the CDR3, since the read stops 3 residues before it. The chain has TRBV19 and TRBJ2-6, with D perhaps being TRBD1 or TRBD2 (6 bases each). Germline values: CDR1 LNHDA, CDR2 SQIVND (reference sequence). CDR3 size: 16 residues. V was cut by 7 bases and J by 0 bases, with 13 bases left in between. The DNA read from the CDR3 is TGTGCCAGTAAGGAGGGGGTAAGCTCTGGGGCCAACGTC. Translating gives CASKEGVSSGANV. The full CDR3 reads CASKEGVSSGANVLTF.

As to this clone: The CDR3 goes on 3 residues after the read ends, and that part is filled in from the germline J gene. V and J are TRBV30 and TRBJ2-5; D might be TRBD1 (6 bases). Looked up from germline, CDR1 is GTSNPN and CDR2 is SVGIG (reference sequence). CDR3 length equals 16 residues. V dropped 3 bases and J dropped 1 base, with 18 bases sitting between them. CDR3 bases read: TGTGCCTGGAGCATGCCCGGGACATCACTCCAAGAGACC. Translation: CAWSMPGTSLQET. The whole CDR3 protein reads CAWSMPGTSLQETQYF.

The CDR3 reads CASSPRWAGSCDYTF. The part of the CDR3 DNA that was read is TGCGCCAGCAGTCCTCGATGGGCAGGGTCTTGCGAC. The genes are TRBV23-1 and TRBJ1-2, with D possibly TRBD1 on 5 matching bases. The sequenced fragment ends 3 residues before the CDR3 boundary, so the rest is inferred from the germline J gene. TRBV23-1 qualifies as an ORF whose function is uncertain. The CDR3 has 15 residues.

A remark on this clone: Read coverage stops 3 residues before the CDR3 terminus; the germline J gene supplies the remainder. The V and J genes are TRBV6-4 and TRBJ1-1, with 7 bases fitting TRBD1. Germline CDR1 is MRHNA and CDR2 is SNTAGT. V was pared by 6 bases and J by 1 base, with 5 bases of the junction left unmatched. The CDR3 loop spans 14 amino acids. The chain's CDR3 is CASSVDRANTEAFF. The sequenced part of the CDR3 DNA is TGTGCCAGCAGCGTAGACAGGGCGAACACTGAA.

Concerning this clone itself: The read halts 3 residues ahead of the CDR3 end, with the missing end drawn from the germline J gene. The chain has TRBV3-1 (or the pseudogene TRBV3-2) and TRBJ2-5, with D maybe TRBD1 (5 bases). Trimming left V 9 bases short and J 1 base short, with 12 bases between. Germline loops: CDR1 LGHDT, CDR2 YNNKEL (reference sequence). The CDR3 has 13 amino acids. The CDR3 loop reads CASRLTAQETQYF. The DNA read from the CDR3 is TGTGCCAGTAGATTGACAGCCCAAGAGACC.

As concerns this clone: From the germline J gene comes the end of the CDR3, since the read stops 3 residues before it. The chain joins TRBV7-9 to TRBJ2-7; D not certain. V lost 1 base and J lost 6, with 10 bases in between. The CDR3 length is 13 residues. Germline V gene sequence: CDR1 SEHNR, CDR2 FQNEAQ (reference sequence). This chain's CDR3 is CASSLGQFREQYF. The part of the CDR3 DNA that was read is TGTGCCAGCAGCTTAGGTCAGTTTCGCGAG.

As concerns this clone: The read gets to within 3 residues of the CDR3 end, and the germline J gene fills in the rest. The chain has TRBV30 and TRBJ2-7; 7 bases are shared with TRBD1. Germline CDR1 is GTSNPN and CDR2 is SVGIG (reference sequence). This CDR3 region has 14 residues. The ends lost 5 bases at V and 6 bases at J; junction bases unmatched: 13. CDR3 bases read: TGTGCCTGGGCGACCGGGACAGCACGCAGCGAG. Its protein is CAWATGTARSE. The full CDR3 protein reads CAWATGTARSEQYF.

In regard to this clone: The read comes to an end 3 residues before the CDR3 does, leaving the germline J gene to fill in the end. The chain recombines TRBV30 with TRBJ1-1, with TRBD1 matching 11 bases. The CDR3 length is 13 residues. CDR1 is GTSNPN, CDR2 SVGIG, per germline (reference sequence). Unmatched junction bases numbered 4, after V lost 8 bases and J lost 2 bases. CDR3 region: CAGGQGVNTEAFF. CDR3 DNA, as far as it was read: TGTGCCGGGGGACAGGGGGTTAACACTGAA.

The CDR3 DNA, read in part, is TGCAGTGCTAGAGTAGGTCCAGGGGTT. Amino acid sequence: CSARVGPGV. The whole CDR3 reads CSARVGPGVAFF. J is TRBJ1-1 and V is TRBV20-1; possible D gene TRBD1, 6 bases. The sequence runs out 3 residues before the end of the CDR3; the remainder is reconstructed from the germline J gene. This CDR3 contains 12 residues. The V gene's germline CDR1 is DFQATT and CDR2 SNEGSKA (reference sequence).

Details on this clone: Sequencing ends 3 residues short of the CDR3 end; the germline J gene provides the rest. The V and J genes are TRBV30 and TRBJ2-2, with 11 positions matching TRBD2. CDR3 length: 15 amino acids. With 5 bases clipped from V and 3 bases from J, the junction kept 5 bases outside the gene matches. Germline loops: CDR1 GTSNPN, CDR2 SVGIG (reference sequence). The CDR3 loop is CAWGLAGGYTGELFF. The DNA read from the CDR3 is TGTGCCTGGGGCCTAGCGGGAGGTTACACCGGGGAG.

As to this clone: The missing CDR3 end, 3 residues past where the read stops, is filled in from the germline J gene. V gene TRBV2 combines with J gene TRBJ1-2; D gene unclear. The V gene's germline CDR1 is SNHLY and CDR2 FYNNEI. Trimming stripped 10 bases from V and 4 bases from J, with 22 bases between. The CDR3 covers 15 residues. CDR3 amino acids: CATHLGSSEGYGYTF. The sequenced CDR3 bases are TGTGCCACTCATCTCGGATCCTCGGAGGGCTATGGC.

Notes on this clone: The read terminates 3 residues before the CDR3 end, so the remaining end is supplied by the germline J gene. The V and J genes are TRBV7-9 and TRBJ2-1; the match to TRBD1 covers 7 bases. The germline gives CDR1 SEHNR, CDR2 FQNEAQ (reference sequence). V shed 5 bases and J 5 bases; nucleotides not matched to a gene: 9. This CDR3 has 15 amino acids. CDR3 DNA (partial): TGTGCCAGCAGCCAGGGACAGAGACCTAACAATGAG. It encodes CASSQGQRPNNE. From start to end, the CDR3 is CASSQGQRPNNEQFF.

Points on this clone: The read ends 3 residues shy of where the CDR3 ends; the end is completed using the germline J gene. The chain uses TRBV28 and TRBJ2-7, with 7 bases that match TRBD1. This CDR3 has 15 amino acids. The germline gives CDR1 MDHEN, CDR2 SYDVKM. The V and J ends lost 3 bases and 4 bases, in that order; junction bases with no gene match: 9. CDR3 DNA (partial): TGTGCCAGCAGTTTCCACCGACAGGGTCGATACGAG. This gives the protein CASSFHRQGRYE. The whole CDR3 reads CASSFHRQGRYEQYF.

On this clone itself: The sequenced fragment ends 3 residues before the CDR3 boundary, so the rest is inferred from the germline J gene. The V and J genes are TRBV19 and TRBJ1-1; D is perhaps TRBD1 (6 bases). The CDR3 is 14 residues long. Germline V lookup: CDR1 LNHDA, CDR2 SQIVND (reference sequence). CDR3 residues: CASSIQGRYGEAFF. The covered CDR3 bases are TGTGCCAGTAGTATCCAGGGGAGGTACGGGGAA.

Regarding this clone: The read ends 3 residues shy of where the CDR3 ends; the end is completed using the germline J gene. The chain employs TRBV4-2 and TRBJ1-2, with 9 nucleotides matching TRBD1. The CDR3 runs 15 residues. Germline-derived CDR1 and CDR2 are LGHNA and YNFKEQ. The trim removed 4 bases at V and 5 bases at J, leaving 8 bases unmatched. Partial CDR3 DNA: TGTGCCAGCAGCCCTGGGACAGGGAATCCGTATGGC. It specifies CASSPGTGNPYG. The whole CDR3 reads CASSPGTGNPYGYTF.

Details on this clone: The read ends 3 residues early relative to the CDR3; the germline J gene fills the gap. This chain connects TRBV7-9 to TRBJ1-2; D not resolved. The CDR3 spans 13 residues. Germline V CDR1 and CDR2: SEHNR, FQNEAQ (reference sequence). This CDR3 reads CASSLAGFDDYTF. Incomplete CDR3 DNA: TGTGCCAGCAGCTTAGCAGGGTTCGACGAC.